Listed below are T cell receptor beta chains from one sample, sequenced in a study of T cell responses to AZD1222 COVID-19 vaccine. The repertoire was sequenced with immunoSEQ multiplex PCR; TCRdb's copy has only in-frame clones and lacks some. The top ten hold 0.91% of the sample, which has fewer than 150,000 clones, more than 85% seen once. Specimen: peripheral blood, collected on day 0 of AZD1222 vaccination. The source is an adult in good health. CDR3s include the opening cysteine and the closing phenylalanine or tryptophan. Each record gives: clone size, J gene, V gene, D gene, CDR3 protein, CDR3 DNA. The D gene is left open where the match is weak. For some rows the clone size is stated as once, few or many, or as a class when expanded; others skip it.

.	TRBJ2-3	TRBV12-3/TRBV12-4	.	CASSLVQVDTQYF	TGTGCCAGCAGTTTAGTACAGGTAGATACGCAGTATTTT
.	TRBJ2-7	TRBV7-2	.	CASRKDSAYEQYF	TGTGCCAGCAGGAAAGACAGCGCCTACGAGCAGTACTTC
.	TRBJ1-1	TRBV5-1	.	CASRFGGRLGHTEAFF	TGCGCCAGCAGATTTGGTGGGCGCCTGGGGCACACTGAAGCTTTCTTT
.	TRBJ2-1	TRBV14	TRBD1	CASSQTTGTGQFF	TGTGCCAGCAGCCAAACCACCGGGACAGGGCAGTTCTTC
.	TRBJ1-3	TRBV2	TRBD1	CASSSTGVSGNTIYF	TGTGCCAGCAGTTCTACAGGGGTCTCTGGAAACACCATATATTTT
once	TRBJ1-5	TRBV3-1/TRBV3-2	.	CASSQEPWQPQHF	TGTGCCAGCAGCCAAGAACCCTGGCAGCCCCAGCATTTT
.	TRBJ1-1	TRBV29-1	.	CSVPNRVGTEAFF	TGCAGCGTTCCGAACAGGGTTGGCACTGAAGCTTTCTTT
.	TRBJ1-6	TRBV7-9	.	CASSLFPGPMNSPLHF	TGTGCCAGCAGCTTATTCCCGGGCCCGATGAATTCACCCCTCCACTTT
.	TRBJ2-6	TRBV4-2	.	CASSQDWGRPDSSGANVLTF	TGTGCCAGCAGCCAAGACTGGGGGAGACCGGACAGTTCTGGGGCCAACGTCCTGACTTTC
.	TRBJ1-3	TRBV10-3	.	CAISPTGPGNTIYF	TGTGCCATCTCTCCAACAGGGCCAGGAAACACCATATATTTT
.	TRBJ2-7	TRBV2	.	CASSRGGQGESYEQYF	TGTGCCAGCAGCCGCGGGGGGCAGGGGGAGTCCTACGAGCAGTACTTC
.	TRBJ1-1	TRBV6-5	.	CASSYSGGGGTEAFF	TGTGCCAGCAGTTACTCGGGGGGAGGAGGTACTGAAGCTTTCTTT
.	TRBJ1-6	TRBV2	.	CASLGRLGSYNSPLHF	TGTGCCAGCTTGGGTCGCCTCGGCTCCTATAATTCACCCCTCCACTTT
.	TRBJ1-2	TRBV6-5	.	CASSYGVEDDYGYTF	TGTGCCAGCAGTTACGGGGTGGAAGATGACTATGGCTACACCTTC
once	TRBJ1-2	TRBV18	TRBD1	CASSPGGTVLNYGYTF	TGTGCCAGCTCACCGGGGGGGACAGTACTTAACTATGGCTACACCTTC
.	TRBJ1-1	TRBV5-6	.	CASSSDSMNTEAFF	TGTGCCAGCAGCTCGGACAGTATGAACACTGAAGCTTTCTTT
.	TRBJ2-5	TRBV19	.	CASSGRDYQETQYF	TGTGCCAGTAGTGGCCGGGACTACCAAGAGACCCAGTACTTC
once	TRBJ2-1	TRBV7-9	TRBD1	CASSTNSKGQGAYNEQFF	TGTGCCAGCAGTACGAACTCGAAGGGACAGGGGGCGTACAATGAGCAGTTCTTC
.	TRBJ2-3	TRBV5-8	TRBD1	CASSVRDSYTDTQYF	TGTGCCAGCAGCGTCCGGGACAGCTACACAGATACGCAGTATTTT
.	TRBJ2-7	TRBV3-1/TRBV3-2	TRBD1	CASTLGTGWPYEQYF	TGTGCCAGCACCCTGGGGACAGGCTGGCCCTACGAGCAGTACTTC
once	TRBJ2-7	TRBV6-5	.	CASSYRGGAYEQYF	TGTGCCAGCAGTTACCGGGGCGGAGCCTACGAGCAGTACTTC
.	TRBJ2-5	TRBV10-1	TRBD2	CASSESGSGGFQETQYF	TGCGCCAGCAGTGAGTCGGGTAGCGGGGGCTTCCAAGAGACCCAGTACTTC
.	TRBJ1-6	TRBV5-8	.	CASRWGRNSPLHF	TGTGCCAGCAGGTGGGGAAGGAATTCACCCCTCCACTTT
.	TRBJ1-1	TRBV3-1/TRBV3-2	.	CASSQDTEAFF	TGTGCCAGCAGCCAAGATACTGAAGCTTTCTTT
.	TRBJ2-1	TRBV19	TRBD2	CASSTHESSGGAQFF	TGTGCCAGTAGTACCCACGAGAGTAGCGGGGGGGCGCAGTTCTTC
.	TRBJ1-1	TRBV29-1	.	CSAPSVAANTEAFF	TGCAGCGCTCCAAGCGTGGCCGCGAACACTGAAGCTTTCTTT
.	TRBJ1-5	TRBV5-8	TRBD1	CASQDRNSNQPQHF	TGTGCCAGCCAGGACAGGAATAGCAATCAGCCCCAGCATTTT
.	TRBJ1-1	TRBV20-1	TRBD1	CSASPGTVNTEAFF	TGCAGTGCTAGTCCCGGGACAGTGAACACTGAAGCTTTCTTT
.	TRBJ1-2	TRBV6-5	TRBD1	CASSYSATGKYGYTF	TGTGCCAGCAGTTACTCGGCGACAGGGAAATATGGCTACACCTTC
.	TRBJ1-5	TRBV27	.	CASSLSKEQPQHF	TGTGCCAGCAGTTTATCGAAGGAACAGCCCCAGCATTTT
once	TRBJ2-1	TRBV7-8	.	CASSPESYNEQFF	TGTGCCAGCTCCCCAGAGTCCTACAATGAGCAGTTCTTC
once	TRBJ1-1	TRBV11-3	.	CASSEQQNTEAFF	TGTGCCAGCAGCGAGCAACAGAACACTGAAGCTTTCTTT
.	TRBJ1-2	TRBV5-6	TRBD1	CASSLGGQASDWKTYGYTF	TGTGCCAGCAGCTTGGGTGGACAGGCCTCCGATTGGAAGACCTATGGCTACACCTTC
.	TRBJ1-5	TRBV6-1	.	CASSEARQVPQHF	TGTGCCAGCAGTGAAGCGAGACAAGTCCCCCAGCATTTT
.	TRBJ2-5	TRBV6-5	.	CASSPWTQETQYF	TGTGCCAGCAGTCCTTGGACCCAAGAGACCCAGTACTTC
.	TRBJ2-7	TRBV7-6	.	CASSPVLYEGKPYEQYF	TGTGCCAGCAGCCCCGTCCTCTACGAAGGGAAGCCTTACGAGCAGTACTTC
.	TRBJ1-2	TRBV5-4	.	CAVQRRQKNYGYTF	TGTGCCGTTCAGAGGCGTCAGAAGAACTATGGCTACACCTTC
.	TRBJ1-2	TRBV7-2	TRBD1	CASSPQQGADSIGYTF	TGTGCCAGCAGCCCCCAACAGGGGGCGGATTCGATTGGCTACACCTTC
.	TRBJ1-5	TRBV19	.	CASIPPGANSNQPQHF	TGTGCCAGTATCCCCCCCGGTGCCAATAGCAATCAGCCCCAGCATTTT
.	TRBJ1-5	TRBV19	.	CASSIRRGEGNQPQHF	TGTGCCAGTAGTATTCGGAGGGGCGAGGGCAATCAGCCCCAGCATTTT
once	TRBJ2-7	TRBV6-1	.	CASSESSHDQYF	TGTGCCAGCAGTGAATCGTCGCACGACCAGTACTTC
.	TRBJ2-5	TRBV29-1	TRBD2	CSATSGGRAETQYF	TGCAGCGCGACTAGCGGGGGAAGAGCAGAGACCCAGTACTTC
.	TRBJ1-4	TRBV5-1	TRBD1	CASSPSGTANEKLFF	TGCGCCAGCAGCCCCTCCGGGACAGCTAATGAAAAACTGTTTTTT
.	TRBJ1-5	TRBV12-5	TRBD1	CASGLGDSHNQPQHF	TGTGCTAGTGGTTTGGGGGACAGCCACAATCAGCCCCAGCATTTT
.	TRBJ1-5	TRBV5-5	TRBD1	CASSIGQGAINQPQHF	TGTGCCAGCAGCATTGGACAGGGGGCGATCAATCAGCCCCAGCATTTT
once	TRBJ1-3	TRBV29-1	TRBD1	CSVEERRTGVGNTIYF	TGCAGCGTTGAAGAACGCAGGACAGGGGTTGGAAACACCATATATTTT
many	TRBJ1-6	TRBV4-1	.	CASSPGTSNYNSPLHF	TGCGCCAGCAGCCCGGGGACGTCTAACTATAATTCACCCCTCCACTTT
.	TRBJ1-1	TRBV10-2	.	CASSDVPSVNTEAFF	TGCGCCAGCAGTGATGTGCCGAGCGTGAACACTGAAGCTTTCTTT
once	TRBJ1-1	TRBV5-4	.	CASSLFAVATEAFF	TGTGCCAGCAGCTTGTTTGCGGTGGCCACTGAAGCTTTCTTT
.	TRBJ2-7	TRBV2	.	CASKLSEGGNSEQYF	TGTGCCAGCAAGCTCTCGGAGGGGGGAAACTCCGAGCAGTACTTC
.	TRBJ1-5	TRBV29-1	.	CSATGAIGSAQHF	TGCAGCGCGACAGGCGCGATTGGATCGGCCCAGCATTTT
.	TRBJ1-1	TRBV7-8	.	CASSIFGAADTEAFF	TGTGCCAGCAGCATCTTTGGAGCGGCGGACACTGAAGCTTTCTTT
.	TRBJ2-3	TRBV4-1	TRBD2	CASSQEERAGGSGDTQYF	TGCGCCAGCAGCCAAGAAGAGAGGGCGGGGGGGTCCGGTGATACGCAGTATTTT
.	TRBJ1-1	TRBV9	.	CASSVAQNFMNTEAFF	TGTGCCAGCAGCGTAGCACAGAACTTCATGAACACTGAAGCTTTCTTT
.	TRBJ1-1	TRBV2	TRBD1	CASRRRQGDEAFF	TGTGCCAGCAGGCGCCGACAGGGTGATGAAGCTTTCTTT
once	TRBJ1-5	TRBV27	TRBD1	CASSSEGQGYQPQHF	TGTGCCAGCAGTTCCGAGGGACAGGGGTACCAGCCCCAGCATTTT
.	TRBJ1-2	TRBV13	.	CASSLAQASNGYTF	TGTGCCAGCAGCTTAGCTCAGGCTTCTAATGGCTACACCTTC
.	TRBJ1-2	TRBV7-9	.	CASSLQGAYGYTF	TGTGCCAGCAGCCTACAGGGTGCCTATGGCTACACCTTC
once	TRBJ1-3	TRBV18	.	CASSQEPGNTIYF	TGTGCCAGCTCCCAGGAACCTGGAAACACCATATATTTT
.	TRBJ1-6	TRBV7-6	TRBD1	CASSLGRGRDSPLHF	TGTGCCAGCAGCTTAGGCAGGGGGCGGGATTCACCCCTCCACTTT